The clone carrying this TCR beta chain occurred a few times. Its target is unknown. Preparation of the TCRbeta library was carried out with unique molecular identifiers. TCRdb called the PCR reads again in MiXCR, with one record for every CDR3 protein. The sample shows fewer than 500,000 distinct CDR3 sequences, about 45% of them seen only once. Per the germline V gene, CDR1 is SGDLS and CDR2 is YYNGEE. This CDR3 contains 14 residues. V was shortened by 3 bases and J by 0 bases, with 8 bases between the two germline ends. These data come from a study of T-cell reconstitution after alpha-beta-depleted transplantation in children. Study observations and caveats: By one year post-transplant, T-cell counts and diversity largely arose from T cells that were newly produced. Approximately two months post-transplant, alpha-beta T cells reportedly originated from several hundred expanded graft clones.

The source was PBMCs, collected before TCRalphabeta/CD19-depleted stem cell transplant. The V and J genes are TRBV9 and TRBJ2-3; D unresolved. The TCR sequence derives from a girl aged 2-10 years with aplastic anemia, due to receive a stem cell transplant. The CDR3 reads CASSGRTSTDTQYF. The CDR3 DNA sequence: TGTGCCAGCAGCGGCAGGACCAGCACAGATACGCAGTATTTT. The full variable domain, in which reference TRBV9 and TRBJ2-3 provide the parts outside the CDR3, is DSGVTQTPKHLITATGQRVTLRCSPRSGDLSVYWYQQSLDQGLQFLIQYYNGEERAKGNILERFSAQQFPDLHSELNLSSLELGDSALYFCASSGRTSTDTQYFGPGTRLTVL.